One and the same sample provided the 32 T cell receptor beta chains below, sequenced in a study of response to subunit inactivated influenza vaccine. TCRdb redid the calling of the RT-PCR reads with MiXCR, one entry per CDR3 protein. The sample has 430,000 or so distinct CDR3 sequences, 11% seen once; the top ten hold less than 15%. Sequenced material: PBMCs from blood, taken 40 to 50 days after vaccination. The source is a man aged 50 to 59 who received an inactivated influenza vaccine.

This clonotype has just a few counts. The rearrangement joins TRBV5-1 to TRBJ1-2; weak D call: TRBD1 (5 bases). The V gene's germline CDR1 is SGHRS and CDR2 YFSETQ. Trimming removed 5 bases from V and 0 bases from J, with 14 bases in between. This CDR3 has 15 residues. The CDR3 loop is CASRGMAGPNYGYTF. The CDR3 DNA follows: TGCGCCAGCAGGGGAATGGCAGGGCCTAACTATGGCTACACCTTC.

The chain joins TRBV15 to TRBJ2-2; the D is unclear. The germline V and J ends were trimmed by 0 bases and 3 bases, with 11 bases remaining between them. Germline CDR1 is LNHNV and CDR2 is YYDKDF (reference sequence). CDR3 size: 16 residues. CDR3 sequence: CATSRDGWSDTGELFF. CDR3 DNA sequence: TGTGCCACCAGCAGAGATGGGTGGTCCGACACCGGGGAGCTGTTTTTT. Together with reference TRBV15 and TRBJ2-2, the CDR3 gives the full variable domain: DAMVIQNPRYQVTQFGKPVTLSCSQTLNHNVMYWYQQKSSQAPKLLFHYYDKDFNNEADTPDNFQSRRPNTSFCFLDIRSPGLGDTAMYLCATSRDGWSDTGELFFGEGSRLTVL.

In its sample, this clonotype was seen many times. The rearrangement joins TRBV20-1 to TRBJ1-2; maybe TRBD1 (5 bases). V was clipped by 3 bases and J by 5 bases, with 10 bases between them. Germline V gene sequence: CDR1 DFQATT, CDR2 SNEGSKA (reference sequence). The CDR3 covers 12 residues. CDR3 residues: CSARGQSYGYTF. CDR3 nucleotide sequence: TGCAGTGCTAGGGGGCAGTCTTATGGCTACACCTTC.

This clonotype appeared a few times. V is TRBV20-1 and J is TRBJ2-5; D uncertain. Germline values: CDR1 DFQATT, CDR2 SNEGSKA (reference sequence). Trimming removed 3 bases from V and 2 bases from J, with 7 bases in between. CDR3 length equals 12 residues. CDR3 region: CSASPRQETQYF. The DNA of the CDR3 is TGCAGTGCTAGTCCCAGACAAGAGACCCAGTACTTC.

This clonotype was recorded a few times. The chain links TRBV7-9 to TRBJ2-2; D is unresolved. This CDR3 spans 15 amino acids. Trimming removed 6 bases at V and 12 bases at J, with 23 bases between. Germline assignment: CDR1 SEHNR and CDR2 FQNEAQ (reference sequence). The CDR3 sequence: CASSSTTRLARQLFF. In DNA form, the CDR3 reads TGTGCCAGCAGTTCTACTACGAGACTGGCTAGGCAGCTGTTTTTT.

This clonotype showed up many times. V usage is TRBV6-5 and J usage is TRBJ2-2, with D uncertain. Germline loops: CDR1 MNHEY, CDR2 SVGAGI. Trimming shortened V by 5 bases and J by 6 bases, and 7 bases separated the two germline ends. This CDR3 comprises 12 residues. The CDR3 region has the DNA TGTGCCAGCAGTACGCTAGCCGGGGAGCTGTTTTTT. This gives the protein CASSTLAGELFF.

This clonotype was recorded many times. This chain uses TRBV29-1 with TRBJ2-2, with D possibly being TRBD2 (7 bases). Germline V gene lookup returns CDR1 SQVTM and CDR2 ANQGSEA. The CDR3 has 16 amino acids. V gave up 0 bases and J gave up 10 bases, with 21 bases separating them. CDR3 coding DNA: TGCAGCGTTGAAGATGAGGAGAAAGGGGGGGTTGAGGAGCTGTTTTTT. Translated: CSVEDEEKGGVEELFF.

Turning to this clonotype: The germline gene is not matched at one end of the junction; a read error may be the cause. The chain uses TRBV5-6 and TRBJ2-2; TRBD1 might be the D (5 bases). Germline loops: CDR1 SGHDT, CDR2 YYEEEE. The CDR3 runs to 14 residues. This CDR3 reads CASSLGQNTVELFF. DNA of the CDR3: TGTGCCAGCAGCTTGGGACAGAACACCGTGGAGCTGTTTTTT.

This clonotype appeared a few times. Germline is not matched at one junction end, which may reflect a read error. V usage is TRBV20-1 and J usage is TRBJ2-3; possible D gene TRBD2, 6 bases. CDR1 and CDR2 (germline): DFQATT, SNEGSKA (reference sequence). The CDR3 runs to 14 residues. CDR3: CSARAAGYTDTQYF. The CDR3 DNA reads TGCAGTGCCAGAGCCGCGGGGTACACAGATACGCAGTATTTT.

This clonotype was recorded a few times. The rearrangement links TRBV12-3 or TRBV12-4 to TRBJ2-7; no definite D call. The CDR3 sequence is 14 residues long. V dropped 2 bases and J dropped 2 bases, with 10 bases sitting between them. The CDR3 region has the DNA TGTGCCAGCAGTTTATCCCAGATAACCTACGAGCAGTACTTC. It specifies CASSLSQITYEQYF.

The chain links TRBV15 to TRBJ2-1, with 9 nucleotides matching TRBD2. Germline assignment: CDR1 LNHNV and CDR2 YYDKDF (reference sequence). With 4 bases clipped from V and 4 bases from J, the junction kept 11 bases outside the gene matches. CDR3 length equals 17 residues. The CDR3: CATSIGPAGGPYNEQFF. The DNA for the CDR3 is TGTGCCACCAGCATCGGTCCGGCGGGGGGGCCATACAATGAGCAGTTCTTC.

In its sample, this clonotype was seen a few times. The chain couples TRBV20-1 to TRBJ1-5; D might be TRBD1 (5 bases). The V end lost 6 bases, the J end lost 3 bases, and 9 bases lay between the germline ends. The CDR3 extends over 12 amino acids. CDR1 DFQATT and CDR2 SNEGSKA come from the germline V gene (reference sequence). The DNA of the CDR3 is TGCAGTGCCGCAGGGACCAATCAGCCCCAGCATTTT. Amino acid sequence: CSAAGTNQPQHF.

This clonotype was counted between two and nine times. The chain combines TRBV29-1 with TRBJ2-7, with D uncertain. CDR1 and CDR2 from the germline V gene are SQVTM and ANQGSEA. This CDR3 has 12 amino acids. V lost 4 bases and J lost 5, with 12 bases in between. The CDR3 is CSVVPGGDEQYF. The CDR3 DNA is TGCAGCGTTGTCCCGGGTGGGGACGAGCAGTACTTC.

This clonotype showed up many times. The V and J genes are TRBV4-3 and TRBJ2-1, with D maybe TRBD2 (5 bases). Germline CDR1 reads LGHNA; CDR2 reads YSLEER. Trimming shortened V by 0 bases and J by 4 bases, and 13 bases separated the two germline ends. This CDR3 is built from 16 residues. CDR3 sequence: CASSQDTGMVYNEQFF. The CDR3 DNA reads TGCGCCAGCAGCCAAGATACGGGGATGGTATACAATGAGCAGTTCTTC.

CDR3 in DNA: TGCGCCAGCAGCTGGGGGACAGGTGAAAAACTGTTTTTT. Translating it yields CASSWGTGEKLFF. The rearrangement links TRBV5-1 to TRBJ1-4, with 8 bases that match TRBD1. Trimming removed 3 bases from V and 7 bases from J; junction bases left unmatched: 2. The V gene's germline CDR1 is SGHRS and CDR2 YFSETQ. The length of the CDR3 is 13 residues.

The CDR3: CSAKGEETQYF. As DNA, the CDR3 is TGCAGTGCTAAAGGGGAAGAGACCCAGTACTTC. This chain joins TRBV20-1 and TRBJ2-5; D may be TRBD1 (5 bases). CDR1 is DFQATT and CDR2 is SNEGSKA in the germline V gene (reference sequence). This CDR3 comprises 11 residues. The ends were cut back, 4 bases at V and 3 bases at J, with 6 bases in the middle.

The V call is TRBV28, the J call TRBJ2-7; a possible D gene is TRBD2 (5 bases). The CDR3 covers 16 residues. V shed 6 bases and J shed 2 bases, with 20 bases lying between them. Germline CDR1 reads MDHEN; CDR2 reads SYDVKM. The DNA of the CDR3 is TGTGCCAGCAGCCCCCCCGGCGCAGAGGAGGCCTACGAGCAGTACTTC. Its translation: CASSPPGAEEAYEQYF.

This chain connects TRBV20-1 to TRBJ2-3; tentative D call: TRBD2 (5 bases). CDR1 and CDR2 (germline): DFQATT, SNEGSKA (reference sequence). The CDR3 contains 15 residues. Trimming removed 0 bases at V and 2 bases at J, with 12 bases between. DNA for the CDR3: TGCAGTGCTAGAGATTGGCGGGCACCCACAGATACGCAGTATTTT. This encodes CSARDWRAPTDTQYF.

This clonotype was observed a few times. The rearrangement links TRBV4-2 to TRBJ2-4; TRBD1 aligns across 11 bases. V shed 1 base and J 3 bases; nucleotides not matched to a gene: 2. This CDR3 has 16 residues. The germline V gene encodes CDR1 LGHNA and CDR2 YNFKEQ. The CDR3 bases are TGTGCCAGCAGCCAAGGCGGGACAGGGGGCAAAAACATTCAGTACTTC. It codes for CASSQGGTGGKNIQYF.

This chain joins TRBV7-3 and TRBJ2-1; D might be TRBD1 (5 bases). V lost 5 bases, J lost 6 bases, and 23 bases lay in between. The CDR3 is 17 amino acids. Germline CDR1 SGHTA, CDR2 FQGTGA. The CDR3 here is CASSPRAPGEAANEQFF. As DNA, the CDR3 is TGTGCCAGCAGCCCCAGGGCCCCTGGCGAGGCGGCCAATGAGCAGTTCTTC. The whole variable domain, filled in from reference TRBV7-3 and TRBJ2-1, reads GAGVSQTPSNKVTEKGKYVELRCDPISGHTALYWYRQSLGQGPEFLIYFQGTGAADDSGLPNDRFFAVRPEGSVSTLKIQRTERGDSAVYLCASSPRAPGEAANEQFFGPGTRLTVL.

The chain carries TRBV4-2 and TRBJ2-3; D is perhaps TRBD1 (6 bases). V shed 0 bases and J shed 6 bases, with 16 bases lying between them. Germline CDR1 LGHNA, CDR2 YNFKEQ. The CDR3 consists of 16 residues. CDR3 residues: CASSQDSTRGSDTQYF. The CDR3 DNA reads TGTGCCAGCAGCCAAGATAGCACTAGGGGGTCCGATACGCAGTATTTT.

The gene calls are TRBV5-6 and TRBJ2-7, with a tentative D call TRBD2 (6 bases). The length of the CDR3 is 16 residues. Trimming shortened V by 3 bases and J by 2 bases, and 18 bases separated the two germline ends. Germline CDR1 SGHDT, CDR2 YYEEEE. In nucleotides, the CDR3 is TGTGCCAGCAGCTCCCTTTGGGCGGGAACCCCCTACGAGCAGTACTTC. Protein product: CASSSLWAGTPYEQYF. Together with reference TRBV5-6 and TRBJ2-7, the CDR3 gives the full variable domain: DAGVTQSPTHLIKTRGQQVTLRCSPKSGHDTVSWYQQALGQGPQFIFQYYEEEERQRGNFPDRFSGHQFPNYSSELNVNALLLGDSALYLCASSSLWAGTPYEQYFGPGTRLTVT.

V is TRBV20-1 and J is TRBJ1-4; 8 nucleotides line up with TRBD1. Per the germline V gene, CDR1 is DFQATT and CDR2 is SNEGSKA (reference sequence). J lost 3 bases, V lost 3 bases, and 3 bases had no gene match. The CDR3 spans 14 residues. The CDR3 nucleotides are TGCAGTGCTAGTCCGGGACAGGCTAATGAAAAACTGTTTTTT. It encodes CSASPGQANEKLFF.

In this sample, this clonotype turned up a few times. The V and J genes are TRBV7-8 and TRBJ1-6; D may be TRBD1 (6 bases). The CDR3 has 16 residues. The germline gives CDR1 SGHVS, CDR2 FQNEAQ. V lost 4 bases to trimming and J lost 10 bases, with 20 bases between them. The CDR3 spells CASSSAIQGVGSPLHF. The CDR3 DNA reads as TGTGCCAGCAGCTCAGCCATACAGGGCGTAGGGTCACCCCTCCACTTT. Full variable domain (rest looked up from reference TRBV7-8 and TRBJ1-6): GAGVSQSPRYKVAKRGQDVALRCDPISGHVSLFWYQQALGQGPEFLTYFQNEAQLDKSGLPSDRFFAERPEGSVSTLKIQRTQQEDSAVYLCASSSAIQGVGSPLHFGNGTRLTVT.

The chain combines TRBV4-3 with TRBJ2-5; D ambiguous. CDR3 size: 15 residues. Trimming left V 0 bases short and J 1 base short, with 9 bases between. CDR1 LGHNA and CDR2 YSLEER come from the germline V gene. The CDR3 region is CASSQDWTAQETQYF. CDR3 nucleotides: TGCGCCAGCAGCCAAGATTGGACGGCCCAAGAGACCCAGTACTTC.

This clonotype turned up a few times. The chain employs TRBV9 and TRBJ2-1; D call uncertain. The CDR3 is 13 amino acids. Germline CDR1 and CDR2: SGDLS and YYNGEE. V gave up 3 bases and J gave up 10 bases, with 14 bases separating them. The CDR3 sequence: CASSAYPSGEQFF. The CDR3 bases are TGTGCCAGCAGCGCCTACCCGTCCGGAGAGCAGTTCTTC.

This clonotype occurred many times. The V and J genes are TRBV20-1 and TRBJ1-2; D is perhaps TRBD1 (5 bases). V was shortened by 1 base and J by 5 bases, with 8 bases between the two germline ends. The CDR3 is 12 amino acids. The germline gives CDR1 DFQATT, CDR2 SNEGSKA (reference sequence). As DNA, the CDR3 is TGCAGTGCTAGAGTCGGGGGATATGGCTACACCTTC. It specifies CSARVGGYGYTF.

In DNA, the CDR3 is TGTGCTAGTGCCCCTGGGGAATGGACTGAAGCTTTCTTT. Translation: CASAPGEWTEAFF. V gene TRBV12-5 combines with J gene TRBJ1-1; D not resolved. Between the trimmed V and J ends, which lost 7 bases and 5 bases, there was a span of 14 bases. Germline V CDR1 and CDR2: LGHNT, FRNRAP. This CDR3 contains 13 residues.

As for this clonotype: A read error may account for a junction end that differs from germline. The chain couples TRBV6-5 to TRBJ1-1; D is possibly TRBD1 (5 bases). The length of the CDR3 is 11 residues. CDR1 and CDR2 from the germline V gene are MNHEY and SVGAGI. CDR3 sequence: CAGRVNSEAFF. In DNA form, the CDR3 reads TGTGCCGGCAGGGTAAACAGTGAAGCTTTCTTT.

The chain links TRBV20-1 to TRBJ1-4; the D is unclear. V was cut by 6 bases and J by 2 bases, with 13 bases left in between. CDR1 and CDR2 (germline): DFQATT, SNEGSKA (reference sequence). The CDR3 is 14 residues long. In DNA, the CDR3 is TGCAGTGCGGAAGGGTCGGTCACTAATGAAAAACTGTTTTTT. Its protein is CSAEGSVTNEKLFF.

This clonotype was counted a few times. The chain uses TRBV6-1 and TRBJ1-1; no firm D call. The V gene's germline CDR1 is MNHNS and CDR2 SASEGT. V lost 6 bases and J 4 bases, leaving 15 bases between the germline ends. This CDR3 spans 14 amino acids. This CDR3 reads CASSQMRVTTEAFF. The CDR3 nucleotides are TGTGCCAGCAGCCAAATGAGGGTAACCACTGAAGCTTTCTTT.

This clonotype was counted many times. The DNA of the CDR3 is TGTGCCACCAGCAGAGAAAACAATGAGCAGTTCTTC. Amino acids: CATSRENNEQFF. This chain joins TRBV15 and TRBJ2-1; D ambiguous. Trimming left V 0 bases short and J 5 bases short, with 2 bases between. This CDR3 has 12 amino acids. In germline, CDR1 is LNHNV, CDR2 YYDKDF (reference sequence).